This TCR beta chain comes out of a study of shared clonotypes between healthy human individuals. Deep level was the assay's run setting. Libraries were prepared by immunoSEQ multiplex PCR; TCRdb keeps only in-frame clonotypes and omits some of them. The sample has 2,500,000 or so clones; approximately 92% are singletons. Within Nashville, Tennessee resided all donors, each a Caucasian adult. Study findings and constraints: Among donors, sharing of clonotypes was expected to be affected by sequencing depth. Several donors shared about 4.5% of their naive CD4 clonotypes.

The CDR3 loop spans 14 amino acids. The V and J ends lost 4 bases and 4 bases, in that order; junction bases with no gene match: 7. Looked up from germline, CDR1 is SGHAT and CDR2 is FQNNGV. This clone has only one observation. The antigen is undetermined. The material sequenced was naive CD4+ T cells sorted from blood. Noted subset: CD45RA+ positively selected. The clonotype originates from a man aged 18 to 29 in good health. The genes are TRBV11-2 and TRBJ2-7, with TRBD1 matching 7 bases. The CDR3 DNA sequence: TGTGCCAGCAGCTCCGGGACAGAAAATTACGAGCAGTACTTC. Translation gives CASSSGTENYEQYF. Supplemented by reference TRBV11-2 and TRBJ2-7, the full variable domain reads EAGVAQSPRYKIIEKRQSVAFWCNPISGHATLYWYQQILGQGPKLLIQFQNNGVVDDSQLPKDRFSAERLKGVDSTLKIQPAKLEDSAVYLCASSSGTENYEQYFGPGTRLTVT.